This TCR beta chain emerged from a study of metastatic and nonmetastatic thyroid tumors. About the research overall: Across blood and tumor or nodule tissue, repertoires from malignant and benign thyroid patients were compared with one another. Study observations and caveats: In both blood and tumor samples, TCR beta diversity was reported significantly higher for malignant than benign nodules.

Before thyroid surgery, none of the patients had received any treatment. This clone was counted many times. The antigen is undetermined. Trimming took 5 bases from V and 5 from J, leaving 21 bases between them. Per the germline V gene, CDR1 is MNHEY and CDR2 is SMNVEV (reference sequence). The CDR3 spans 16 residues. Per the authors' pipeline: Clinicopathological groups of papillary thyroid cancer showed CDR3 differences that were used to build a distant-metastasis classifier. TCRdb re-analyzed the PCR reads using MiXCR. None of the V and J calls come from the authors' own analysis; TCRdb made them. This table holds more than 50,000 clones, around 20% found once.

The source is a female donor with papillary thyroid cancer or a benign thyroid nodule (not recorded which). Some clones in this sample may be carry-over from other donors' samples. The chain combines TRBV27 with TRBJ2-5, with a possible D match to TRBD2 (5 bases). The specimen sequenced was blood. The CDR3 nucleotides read TGTGCCAGCAGTCCCTTAACTAGGACCGAAAGCGAGACCCAGTACTTC. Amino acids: CASSPLTRTESETQYF.